One sample yielded the 6 T cell receptor beta chains listed below, sequenced in a study of regulatory T cells in long-lasting Graves disease. Documented time point: newly diagnosed GD, antithyroid drugs for less than 3 months. Generation of the TCR library employed RNA extracted from PBMCs. For TCR beta, libraries came from iRepertoire HTBI primers and Arm-PCR of CDR3 regions. TCRdb re-called the multiplex PCR reads with MiXCR, one entry per CDR3 protein. The repertoire has over 500,000 distinct CDR3 sequences, about 15% of them found once; the top ten carry 9.5% to 15%. This sample was also put to use in a study of T cells in Graves' hyperthyroidism and ophthalmopathy.

The sample was peripheral blood mononuclear cells (PBMCs), taken at new diagnosis, from a patient treated with antithyroid drugs. These receptors were obtained from a man younger than 35 with Graves disease.

This clonotype appeared many times. J is TRBJ2-5 and V is TRBV28; 12 nucleotides agree with TRBD2. The CDR3 runs 14 residues. The junction had 4 bases not matched to a gene; V was cut back by 6 bases and J by 5 bases. The V gene's germline CDR1 is MDHEN and CDR2 SYDVKM. Written as DNA, the CDR3 is TGTGCCAGCAGCCTAGCGGGAGGGGACGAGACCCAGTACTTC. Protein product: CASSLAGGDETQYF. The entire variable domain, with the rest obtained from reference TRBV28 and TRBJ2-5, is as follows: DVKVTQSSRYLVKRTGEKVFLECVQDMDHENMFWYRQDPGLGLRLIYFSYDVKMKEKGDIPEGYSVSREKKERFSLILESASTNQTSMYLCASSLAGGDETQYFGPGTRLLVL.

This clonotype was counted ten times or more. The CDR3 nucleotides read TGCGCCAGCAGCGCGGACAGTAGCACAGATACGCAGTATTTT. Protein: CASSADSSTDTQYF. This chain joins TRBV5-1 and TRBJ2-3; TRBD1 is a possible D gene (6 bases). Trimming cost V 4 bases and J 0 bases, with 9 bases left between them. The CDR3 is made up of 14 amino acids. Germline assignment: CDR1 SGHRS and CDR2 YFSETQ.

The chain employs TRBV20-1 and TRBJ2-5; unclear D gene. Germline V gives CDR1 DFQATT, CDR2 SNEGSKA (reference sequence). The CDR3 contains 16 residues. V dropped 1 base and J dropped 6 bases, with 21 bases sitting between them. The CDR3 loop is CSARVLSRPLQQTQYF. CDR3 bases: TGCAGTGCTAGAGTCTTGAGCCGACCCCTACAACAGACCCAGTACTTC.

This clonotype was recorded a few times. The chain has TRBV10-3 and TRBJ1-5; D might be TRBD1 (6 bases). Looked up from germline, CDR1 is ENHRY and CDR2 is SYGVKD. The CDR3 covers 13 residues. V was pared by 6 bases and J by 6 bases, with 12 bases between. CDR3: CAIRAGVFQPQHF. CDR3 nucleotide sequence: TGTGCCATCAGGGCAGGGGTTTTTCAGCCCCAGCATTTT.

In the case of this clonotype: Being one base from a much bigger clone, this may be a read error. This CDR3 is CASSKRDNTDTQYF. The DNA of the CDR3 is TGCGCCAGCAGCAAGCGGGATAACACAGATACGCAGTATTTT. This chain uses TRBV5-1 with TRBJ2-3; 7 nucleotides align to TRBD2. Germline V gene data show CDR1 as SGHRS and CDR2 as YFSETQ. Trimming took 4 bases from V and 2 from J; bases not matched to a gene: 4. The CDR3 consists of 14 residues.

This clonotype has a count of ten or more. J is TRBJ1-2 and V is TRBV28; D not resolved. The CDR3 totals 11 residues. The germline gives CDR1 MDHEN, CDR2 SYDVKM. V was pared by 7 bases and J by 2 bases, with 5 bases between. The CDR3 DNA reads TGTGCCAGCACCGCCAACTATGGCTACACCTTC. Translation: CASTANYGYTF.